This passage covers 11 T cell receptor beta chains from one sample sequenced in a study of OX40 agonist ivuxolimab in advanced cancers. The assay was immunoSEQ multiplex PCR, and TCRdb's table has in-frame clones only and misses some. The sample contains tens of thousands of clones, about nine tenths of which appear only once. Sequences were derived from CD4+ or CD8+ T cells sorted from blood, sampled in a trial of the OX40 agonist ivuxolimab. All receptors come from an adult with an advanced solid tumor such as melanoma, head and neck, liver or kidney cancer.

This clone was counted only a few times. The chain uses TRBV28 and TRBJ1-1; TRBD1 agrees at 7 bases. Germline V gene sequence: CDR1 MDHEN, CDR2 SYDVKM. With V trimmed by 5 bases and J by 5 bases, 11 bases remained unmatched. The CDR3 has 15 residues. The CDR3 sequence is CASSPRTGRRTEAFF. The CDR3 DNA reads TGTGCCAGCAGTCCCCGGACAGGAAGGAGGACTGAAGCTTTCTTT.

V usage is TRBV6-1 and J usage is TRBJ1-3; the D is unclear. Trimming removed 8 bases from V and 0 bases from J, with 11 bases in between. There are 14 residues in the CDR3. Germline assignment: CDR1 MNHNS and CDR2 SASEGT. The CDR3 here is CASGLDGSGNTIYF. The CDR3 DNA is TGTGCCAGCGGGTTGGACGGCTCTGGAAACACCATATATTTT.

This chain connects TRBV13 to TRBJ2-3; D gene ambiguous. Trimming took off 3 bases at V and 0 bases at J, with 7 bases between the two ends. There are 14 residues in the CDR3. CDR1 and CDR2 from the germline V gene are PRHDT and FYEKMQ (reference sequence). In DNA, the CDR3 is TGTGCCAGCAGCTTCACAGCTAGCACAGATACGCAGTATTTT. It specifies CASSFTASTDTQYF.

This chain connects TRBV4-3 to TRBJ1-2, with D perhaps TRBD1 (6 bases). The V gene's germline CDR1 is LGHNA and CDR2 YSLEER. The CDR3 runs to 16 residues. Between the trimmed V and J ends, which lost 5 bases and 3 bases, there was a span of 19 bases. The CDR3 DNA reads TGCGCCAGCAGCGCACAGTCAGGGGCCGTTGACTATGGCTACACCTTC. It encodes CASSAQSGAVDYGYTF.

The V and J genes are TRBV11-2 and TRBJ2-5, with 9 bases aligning to TRBD1. This CDR3 is 17 amino acids long. With 4 bases clipped from V and 4 bases from J, the junction kept 13 bases outside the gene matches. Germline V gives CDR1 SGHAT, CDR2 FQNNGV. The CDR3 region is CASSSQLDRGGGETQYF. The CDR3 DNA follows: TGTGCCAGCAGCTCCCAGTTGGACAGGGGAGGAGGAGAGACCCAGTACTTC.

The chain joins TRBV14 to TRBJ1-1, with D possibly TRBD1 on 5 matching bases. The length of the CDR3 is 15 residues. Germline V lookup: CDR1 SGHDN, CDR2 FVKESK. The V end lost 3 bases, the J end lost 4 bases, and 15 bases lay between the germline ends. The CDR3: CASSQWGDRITEAFF. The CDR3 DNA reads TGTGCCAGCAGCCAGTGGGGGGATCGGATCACTGAAGCTTTCTTT.

The CDR3 spells CAWSSPTGTGNTEAFF. The DNA of the CDR3 is TGTGCCTGGAGTTCCCCGACCGGGACGGGGAACACTGAAGCTTTCTTT. This chain links TRBV30 with TRBJ1-1, with a tentative D call TRBD1 (5 bases). The V end lost 2 bases, the J end lost 1 base, and 17 bases lay between the germline ends. This CDR3 is built from 16 residues. From germline, CDR1 is GTSNPN and CDR2 SVGIG (reference sequence). Supplemented by reference TRBV30 and TRBJ1-1, the full variable domain reads SQTIHQWPATLVQPVGSPLSLECTVEGTSNPNLYWYRQAAGRGLQLLFYSVGIGQISSEVPQNLSASRPQDRQFILSSKKLLLSDSGFYLCAWSSPTGTGNTEAFFGQGTRLTVV.

This chain connects TRBV7-9 to TRBJ1-4; D might be TRBD1 (5 bases). This CDR3 contains 16 residues. Trimming shortened V by 1 base and J by 0 bases, and 9 bases separated the two germline ends. Germline-derived CDR1 and CDR2 are SEHNR and FQNEAQ (reference sequence). The chain's CDR3 is CASSLGQLATNEKLFF. The CDR3 DNA follows: TGTGCCAGCAGCTTAGGACAGCTCGCAACTAATGAAAAACTGTTTTTT.

In DNA form, the CDR3 reads TGTGCCTGGAGTGTAGGTCTGGATACGCAGTATTTT. It is translated as CAWSVGLDTQYF. The rearrangement links TRBV30 to TRBJ2-3, with no clear D. Trimming shortened V by 0 bases and J by 6 bases, and 7 bases separated the two germline ends. Germline V gives CDR1 GTSNPN, CDR2 SVGIG (reference sequence). The CDR3 spans 12 residues. The full variable domain, rest sourced from reference TRBV30 and TRBJ2-3, is SQTIHQWPATLVQPVGSPLSLECTVEGTSNPNLYWYRQAAGRGLQLLFYSVGIGQISSEVPQNLSASRPQDRQFILSSKKLLLSDSGFYLCAWSVGLDTQYFGPGTRLTVL.

The chain has TRBV6-1 and TRBJ1-1, with 8 bases matching TRBD1. Germline values: CDR1 MNHNS, CDR2 SASEGT. This CDR3 spans 18 amino acids. The V segment lost 4 bases and the J segment 4 bases; nucleotides outside the gene matches: 17. In DNA form, the CDR3 reads TGTGCCAGCAGTGGGAAGGGCAGGGGGCGAGGTTTGGGCACTGAAGCTTTCTTT. Protein sequence: CASSGKGRGRGLGTEAFF.

The chain employs TRBV15 and TRBJ2-6; no clear D gene. The germline CDR1 and CDR2 sequences are LNHNV and YYDKDF (reference sequence). Deletions cut 5 bases from V and 1 base from J, with 6 bases between. There are 14 residues in the CDR3. The CDR3 DNA is TGTGCCACCAGCCGCAAATCTGGGGCCAACGTCCTGACTTTC. The encoded protein is CATSRKSGANVLTF.